Shown below are 20 T cell receptor beta chains from a single sample sequenced in a study of blood T cell repertoires in COVID-19. Sequenced by immunoSEQ multiplex PCR; TCRdb stores in-frame clones only, minus some. The sample lists 150,000 to 200,000 clones; roughly nine tenths were seen once. Sequencing input: peripheral blood. Every receptor here comes from a man aged 18 to 29 with acute or convalescent COVID-19.

The chain links TRBV6-5 to TRBJ2-1; tentatively, D is TRBD1 (6 bases). Trimming took 8 bases from V and 3 from J, leaving 14 bases between them. The germline V gene encodes CDR1 MNHEY and CDR2 SVGAGI. This CDR3 has 14 residues. CDR3: CASQPGQNYNEQFF. As DNA, the CDR3 is TGTGCCAGCCAACCAGGACAGAACTACAATGAGCAGTTCTTC.

The rearrangement links TRBV7-9 to TRBJ2-1; 11 bases align to TRBD1. The CDR3 loop spans 16 amino acids. The V gene end was trimmed by 5 bases and the J gene end by 5 bases; junction bases not matched to a gene: 8. Germline loops: CDR1 SEHNR, CDR2 FQNEAQ (reference sequence). For the CDR3, the DNA is TGTGCCAGCAGCCTTCTTGGACAGGGGGCGGACAATGAGCAGTTCTTC. This translates into CASSLLGQGADNEQFF.

V gene TRBV12-3 or TRBV12-4 combines with J gene TRBJ1-6; D is undetermined. The CDR3 is made up of 13 amino acids. Trimming removed 2 bases at V and 9 bases at J, with 8 bases between. The CDR3 here is CASSLFASSPLHF. The CDR3 DNA follows: TGTGCCAGCAGTTTATTCGCGAGTTCACCCCTCCACTTT.

This rearrangement joins TRBV2 to TRBJ1-3; D is uncertain. This CDR3 contains 12 residues. The germline CDR1 and CDR2 sequences are SNHLY and FYNNEI. V was cut by 6 bases and J by 4 bases, with 7 bases left in between. As DNA, the CDR3 is TGTGCCAGCAGCCCACAGGGAAACACCATATATTTT. Its translation is CASSPQGNTIYF.

This clone occurred once. The rearrangement joins TRBV3-1 (or the pseudogene TRBV3-2) to TRBJ1-2, with 7 bases that match TRBD1. CDR3 length: 15 residues. Germline loops: CDR1 LGHDT, CDR2 YNNKEL (reference sequence). The V gene end was trimmed by 3 bases and the J gene end by 4 bases; junction bases not matched to a gene: 8. DNA of the CDR3: TGTGCCAGCAGCCAGAGGGGGCAGGGGACCTATGGCTACACCTTC. Translation: CASSQRGQGTYGYTF.

This clone was detected a few times. The CDR3 sequence is CAGGQAGSPLHF. In nucleotides, the CDR3 is TGCGCCGGAGGACAGGCCGGTTCACCCCTCCACTTT. The J gene is TRBJ1-6, the V gene TRBV10-2, with 7 bases identical to TRBD1. The CDR3 loop spans 12 amino acids. Germline V gives CDR1 WSHSY, CDR2 SAAADI. V shed 11 bases and J 9 bases; nucleotides not matched to a gene: 7.

The chain is built from TRBV30 and TRBJ2-1; D perhaps matches TRBD1 (6 bases). This CDR3 region has 17 residues. Deletions cut 0 bases from V and 4 bases from J, with 19 bases between. Germline V CDR1 and CDR2: GTSNPN, SVGIG (reference sequence). The CDR3 loop reads CAWSVQPSPGTYNEQFF. CDR3 nucleotides: TGTGCCTGGAGTGTACAGCCCTCCCCCGGGACATACAATGAGCAGTTCTTC.

This clone was seen once. The chain is built from TRBV18 and TRBJ1-2; 11 positions match TRBD1. V shed 3 bases and J 2 bases; nucleotides not matched to a gene: 8. In germline, CDR1 is KGHSH, CDR2 LQKENI. The CDR3 totals 17 residues. The CDR3 loop is CASSPLGQGAKNYGYTF. The CDR3 DNA reads TGTGCCAGCTCACCCCTAGGACAGGGGGCCAAAAACTATGGCTACACCTTC. Complete variable domain (other parts from reference TRBV18 and TRBJ1-2): NAGVMQNPRHLVRRRGQEARLRCSPMKGHSHVYWYRQLPEEGLKFMVYLQKENIIDESGMPKERFSAEFPKEGPSILRIQQVVRGDSAAYFCASSPLGQGAKNYGYTFGSGTRLTVV.

The chain recombines TRBV6-5 with TRBJ1-2; TRBD1 agrees at 12 bases. This CDR3 is 12 amino acids long. The germline V gene encodes CDR1 MNHEY and CDR2 SVGAGI. With V trimmed by 6 bases and J by 7 bases, 0 bases remained unmatched. CDR3 bases: TGTGCCAGCAGGGGACAGGGGGCTGGCTACACCTTC. Protein sequence: CASRGQGAGYTF.

This clone has just a few counts. The chain uses TRBV5-1 and TRBJ1-1; maybe TRBD1 (6 bases). V lost 3 bases to trimming and J lost 3 bases, with 12 bases between them. This CDR3 contains 14 residues. Germline assignment: CDR1 SGHRS and CDR2 YFSETQ. The CDR3 is CASSSQGKDTEAFF. The DNA for the CDR3 is TGCGCCAGCAGCTCCCAGGGGAAGGACACTGAAGCTTTCTTT.

The rearrangement links TRBV2 to TRBJ2-3, with TRBD2 matching 10 bases. The CDR3 totals 14 residues. From germline, CDR1 is SNHLY and CDR2 FYNNEI. The J segment lost 7 bases and the V segment lost 8 bases, leaving 9 bases of the junction unmatched. This CDR3 reads CASPKAGGHYTQYF. CDR3 nucleotides: TGTGCCAGCCCAAAAGCGGGGGGGCACTATACGCAGTATTTT.

The chain carries TRBV4-1 and TRBJ2-1; D unclear. The germline V and J ends were trimmed by 0 bases and 0 bases, with 12 bases remaining between them. CDR3 length: 17 amino acids. Germline CDR1 is MGHRA and CDR2 is YSYEKL. This CDR3 is CASSQDRSFSSYNEQFF. DNA for the CDR3: TGCGCCAGCAGCCAAGATCGATCATTTAGCTCCTACAATGAGCAGTTCTTC.

The table lists this clone with a count of one. The CDR3 is CASSQVTGVRNSPLHF. The CDR3 nucleotides read TGTGCCAGCAGCCAAGTGACAGGGGTCCGAAATTCACCCCTCCACTTT. The chain combines TRBV14 with TRBJ1-6; 8 bases are a match to TRBD1. This CDR3 comprises 16 residues. V dropped 1 base and J dropped 7; count of bases not matched to a gene: 6. The germline V gene encodes CDR1 SGHDN and CDR2 FVKESK.

The rearrangement links TRBV6-5 to TRBJ1-2; 7 bases align to TRBD1. Germline CDR1 reads MNHEY; CDR2 reads SVGAGI. Trimming at V came to 2 bases and at J to 3 bases, leaving 3 bases not matched to a gene. This CDR3 spans 14 amino acids. The CDR3 region is CASSYGGGDYGYTF. The CDR3 coding sequence is TGTGCCAGCAGTTACGGAGGGGGCGACTATGGCTACACCTTC.

V is TRBV9 and J is TRBJ1-1; D is undetermined. V gave up 0 bases and J gave up 0 bases, with 12 bases separating them. There are 16 residues in the CDR3. Germline CDR1 and CDR2: SGDLS and YYNGEE. The CDR3 DNA reads as TGTGCCAGCAGCGTAGGAACCGTTGGCATGAACACTGAAGCTTTCTTT. This gives the protein CASSVGTVGMNTEAFF.

The V and J genes are TRBV12-5 and TRBJ1-6; D uncertain. V was shortened by 6 bases and J by 6 bases, with 9 bases between the two germline ends. Germline V gene lookup returns CDR1 LGHNT and CDR2 FRNRAP. CDR3 length: 13 amino acids. CDR3 loop: CASGLAGNSPLHF. DNA for the CDR3: TGTGCTAGTGGGCTTGCGGGTAATTCACCCCTCCACTTT.

The chain has TRBV30 and TRBJ1-2, with D tentatively TRBD1 (5 bases). CDR3 size: 13 residues. Germline CDR1 and CDR2: GTSNPN and SVGIG (reference sequence). The V gene lost 5 bases and the J gene lost 0 bases, with 10 bases spanning the gap. This CDR3 reads CAWDRIANYGYTF. The CDR3 DNA sequence: TGTGCCTGGGACAGAATAGCTAACTATGGCTACACCTTC.

This chain links TRBV2 with TRBJ1-2; 10 nucleotides match TRBD1. This CDR3 has 14 amino acids. Germline assignment: CDR1 SNHLY and CDR2 FYNNEI. Unmatched junction bases numbered 3, after V lost 3 bases and J lost 5 bases. Written as DNA, the CDR3 is TGTGCCAGCAGTGAGGGGACAGGGGTGTATGGCTACACCTTC. Its translation: CASSEGTGVYGYTF.

This clone came up once. The V call is TRBV5-1, the J call TRBJ2-5; perhaps TRBD2 as D (6 bases). This CDR3 is 13 amino acids long. Trimming shortened V by 5 bases and J by 4 bases, and 12 bases separated the two germline ends. The V gene's germline CDR1 is SGHRS and CDR2 YFSETQ. This CDR3 is CASSSPGRETQYF. The CDR3 DNA sequence: TGCGCCAGCAGTTCCCCCGGGAGAGAGACCCAGTACTTC. The entire variable domain, with the rest obtained from reference TRBV5-1 and TRBJ2-5, is as follows: KAGVTQTPRYLIKTRGQQVTLSCSPISGHRSVSWYQQTPGQGLQFLFEYFSETQRNKGNFPGRFSGRQFSNSRSEMNVSTLELGDSALYLCASSSPGRETQYFGPGTRLLVL.

The V gene is TRBV25-1, the J gene TRBJ1-3; no clear D gene. V was shortened by 8 bases and J by 0 bases, with 14 bases between the two germline ends. This CDR3 has 15 amino acids. In germline, CDR1 is MGHDK, CDR2 SYGVNS. This chain's CDR3 is CASATKRPSGNTIYF. The CDR3 DNA sequence: TGTGCCAGCGCCACTAAGCGTCCCTCTGGAAACACCATATATTTT.